Sequencing of this T cell receptor beta chain was carried out in a study of early T cells in non-severe SARS-CoV-2 infection (dated by TCRdb to about 2021). For the wider study: TCR sequencing used bulk RNA from unsorted whole blood, so alpha and beta chains could not be paired. Results and caveats for the whole study, not just this receptor: VDJdb matching was skewed toward anti-spike CD8 responses, so virus-specific expansions were likely underestimated and private and CD4 specificities were missed.

The library was made by 5' RACE. TCRdb shows the sequencer as NextSeq 500. Unique molecular identifiers were attached to individual cDNA molecules in the TCR library protocol so that sequencing error and PCR bias could be corrected. Sequencing covered both TCR alpha and beta chains, and within each sample the abundances of alpha and beta sequences were tightly co-correlated. The original pipeline was this. Decombinator V4 was used to annotate the V gene, J gene and CDR3 of the TCR sequences. TCRs were defined as expanded if a significant change between any two time points was detected under a Poisson model with p below 0.0001. TCR abundances were normalised to the total number of TCRs sequenced per sample and were expressed as counts per million. TRAV1-2 paired with TRAJ12, TRAJ20 or TRAJ33 defined MAIT TCRs, while TRAV10 paired with TRAJ18 defined iNKT TCRs. VDJdb, accessed 1 November 2021, was searched for CMV, EBV and SARS-CoV-2 annotated TCRs, excluding TCRs annotated for multiple antigens. TCRdb trimmed the raw reads at Q25, called clones with MiXCR and kept productive beta chains. Entries are consolidated by CDR3 protein sequence, retaining the most common genes and DNA. TCRdb, rather than the study authors, made the V and J calls. The sample data list roughly 54,000 distinct CDR3 sequences, and roughly 8.2% of these were observed just once. The top ten constitute over 9.5% of the sample.

This clonotype came up a few times. The antigen it recognizes is unknown. No much larger clone exists at a distance of one base, and base qualities are not known. Set within a cohort of healthcare workers in London, UK, this nested case-control study involved weekly PCR testing of nasopharyngeal swabs along with blood sampling. Healthcare workers were enrolled in the week of the UK lockdown, from 23 to 31 March 2020, and were followed every week for up to roughly 16 weeks. According to the germline V gene, CDR1 reads SGHRS and CDR2 reads YFSETQ. The CDR3 holds 15 amino acids from the cysteine to the phenylalanine. Kept here is only the CDR3 DNA, which spans 45 bases and is read in frame from base 1. Cut back by 0 bases and 0 bases, the V and J ends lie 9 bases apart.

The receptor comes from an adult who was a healthcare worker with PCR-confirmed SARS-CoV-2 infection or an uninfected control (not recorded which). This receptor chain uses TRBV5-1 and TRBJ2-5; no D gene can be assigned with confidence. The material sequenced was whole blood, taken at baseline. The CDR3 loop reads CASSLGALYQETQYF. The DNA reads TGCGCCAGCAGCTTGGGGGCTTTGTACCAAGAGACCCAGTACTTC.